This T cell receptor beta chain was sequenced for a study of T cell responses to AZD1222 COVID-19 vaccine. Sequencing used immunoSEQ multiplex PCR; TCRdb keeps in-frame clones, though not all of them. The sample carries about 150,000 clones, 90% to 95% recorded once. Findings of the study overall: Donors in the cohort were predominantly white British and more often female, and clonal diversity was possibly underestimated. Nearly half of the spike-specific TCRs reportedly recognize variant regions that carry no mutations.

This CDR3 contains 17 residues. Germline lookup yields CDR1 SGHAT and CDR2 FQNNGV. V shed 5 bases and J 4 bases; nucleotides not matched to a gene: 9. As concerns this clone: As yet, its antigen is unknown.

Second-dose intervals near 4 or 12 weeks were combined. This rearrangement joins TRBV11-2 to TRBJ2-1; TRBD1 matches at 12 bases. The origin of this receptor is an adult who received the AZD1222 COVID-19 vaccine. Specimen: peripheral blood, collected 28 days after the second AZD1222 dose. CDR3 coding DNA: TGTGCCAGCAGCCTCGATGCGGGACAGGGGGCTTACAATGAGCAGTTCTTC. This encodes CASSLDAGQGAYNEQFF. Filled out from reference TRBV11-2 and TRBJ2-1, the complete variable domain reads EAGVAQSPRYKIIEKRQSVAFWCNPISGHATLYWYQQILGQGPKLLIQFQNNGVVDDSQLPKDRFSAERLKGVDSTLKIQPAKLEDSAVYLCASSLDAGQGAYNEQFFGPGTRLTVL.